The 17 T cell receptor beta chains listed next were all sequenced from one sample in a study of blood T cell repertoires in COVID-19. The repertoire was sequenced with immunoSEQ multiplex PCR; TCRdb's copy has only in-frame clones and lacks some. The data contain some 180,000 clones, 88% of them singletons. Sequencing used peripheral blood. Receptor source: a man aged 50 or older who had recovered from COVID-19.

J is TRBJ1-4 and V is TRBV19; D is possibly TRBD1 (6 bases). Trimming shortened V by 4 bases and J by 5 bases, and 14 bases separated the two germline ends. Germline V lookup: CDR1 LNHDA, CDR2 SQIVND (reference sequence). This CDR3 is 15 amino acids long. CDR3: CASSSGQRMNEKLFF. The CDR3 nucleotides are TGTGCCAGTAGTAGCGGACAGAGAATGAATGAAAAACTGTTTTTT.

The chain joins TRBV19 to TRBJ2-3; D is unresolved. The germline gives CDR1 LNHDA, CDR2 SQIVND (reference sequence). The V end lost 6 bases, the J end lost 2 bases, and 12 bases lay between the germline ends. CDR3 length: 14 amino acids. The CDR3 DNA reads TGTGCCAGTAGACAGACCTCCCCCACAGATACGCAGTATTTT. Its translation is CASRQTSPTDTQYF. Complete variable domain (other parts from reference TRBV19 and TRBJ2-3): DGGITQSPKYLFRKEGQNVTLSCEQNLNHDAMYWYRQDPGQGLRLIYYSQIVNDFQKGDIAEGYSVSREKKESFPLTVTSAQKNPTAFYLCASRQTSPTDTQYFGPGTRLTVL.

CDR3 amino acids: CASSRTGYEAFF. For the CDR3, the DNA is TGTGCCAGCAGTAGGACAGGGTATGAAGCTTTCTTT. The V and J genes are TRBV6-2 or TRBV6-3 and TRBJ1-1, with TRBD1 matching over 8 bases. This CDR3 spans 12 amino acids. V shed 5 bases and J 7 bases; nucleotides not matched to a gene: 3. Germline lookup yields CDR1 MNHEY and CDR2 SVGEGT.

The CDR3 loop is CASRRNTEAFF. The CDR3 nucleotides are TGTGCCAGCAGGCGGAACACTGAAGCTTTCTTT. V usage is TRBV6-5 and J usage is TRBJ1-1; D not resolved. V lost 6 bases to trimming and J lost 1 base, with 3 bases between them. CDR3 length equals 11 residues. Germline V CDR1 and CDR2: MNHEY, SVGAGI.

The chain has TRBV19 and TRBJ1-1; D unresolved. This CDR3 is 15 amino acids long. Per the germline V gene, CDR1 is LNHDA and CDR2 is SQIVND (reference sequence). With 7 bases removed from V and 6 bases from J, the gap between germline ends came to 21 bases. In DNA form, the CDR3 reads TGTGCCAGTACCCCCTGGAGCAGGAGGTCCGCTGAAGCTTTCTTT. Translating gives CASTPWSRRSAEAFF.

The chain uses TRBV7-2 and TRBJ1-1; tentatively, D is TRBD1 (5 bases). V was clipped by 8 bases and J by 1 base, with 14 bases between them. This CDR3 has 14 residues. Germline assignment: CDR1 SGHTA and CDR2 FQGNSA. CDR3 sequence: CASRSGHSNTEAFF. The CDR3 coding sequence is TGTGCCAGCCGATCAGGACACTCGAACACTGAAGCTTTCTTT. Drawing the rest from reference TRBV7-2 and TRBJ1-1, the complete variable domain is GAGVSQSPSNKVTEKGKDVELRCDPISGHTALYWYRQSLGQGLEFLIYFQGNSAPDKSGLPSDRFSAERTGGSVSTLTIQRTQQEDSAVYLCASRSGHSNTEAFFGQGTRLTVV.

The chain uses TRBV28 and TRBJ2-7, with a weak D call TRBD1 (6 bases). Germline V gene sequence: CDR1 MDHEN, CDR2 SYDVKM. Trimming shortened V by 7 bases and J by 2 bases, and 15 bases separated the two germline ends. The CDR3 contains 14 residues. The CDR3 bases are TGTGCCAGCATTACAGGGTTCCCCCCCTACGAGCAGTACTTC. Residues: CASITGFPPYEQYF.

CDR3: CASSLVVQENMEQYF. CDR3 coding DNA: TGTGCCAGCAGCTTGGTGGTACAGGAGAATATGGAGCAGTACTTC. The chain uses TRBV5-5 and TRBJ2-7; possible D gene TRBD1, 5 bases. Germline V gene sequence: CDR1 SGHKS, CDR2 YYEKEE (reference sequence). This CDR3 comprises 15 residues. Trimming pared 0 bases from V and 7 bases from J, leaving 17 bases between.

The J gene is TRBJ2-2, the V gene TRBV9, with 8 bases identical to TRBD2. The CDR3 is 19 amino acids. Trimming cost V 6 bases and J 3 bases; bases outside gene matches: 19. Germline loops: CDR1 SGDLS, CDR2 YYNGEE. Here the CDR3 reads CASKAQTPAGGWDTGELFF. The DNA of the CDR3 is TGTGCCAGCAAAGCCCAAACCCCCGCGGGGGGCTGGGACACCGGGGAGCTGTTTTTT. Together with reference TRBV9 and TRBJ2-2, the CDR3 gives the full variable domain: DSGVTQTPKHLITATGQRVTLRCSPRSGDLSVYWYQQSLDQGLQFLIQYYNGEERAKGNILERFSAQQFPDLHSELNLSSLELGDSALYFCASKAQTPAGGWDTGELFFGEGSRLTVL.

There are a few counts of this clone. J is TRBJ1-1 and V is TRBV29-1; 8 bases line up with TRBD1. The junction had 6 bases not matched to a gene; V was cut back by 7 bases and J by 2 bases. The CDR3 loop spans 13 amino acids. In germline, CDR1 is SQVTM, CDR2 ANQGSEA. The CDR3 reads CSASGGANTEAFF. The CDR3 DNA follows: TGCAGCGCCTCAGGGGGCGCAAACACTGAAGCTTTCTTT.

This clone was observed a few times. The CDR3 bases are TGCGCCAGCAGCCAGGTACAGGGGGGAAACACTGAAGCTTTCTTT. Protein product: CASSQVQGGNTEAFF. The V gene is TRBV4-1, the J gene TRBJ1-1; 8 positions match TRBD1. The CDR3 runs 15 residues. CDR1 is MGHRA, CDR2 YSYEKL, per germline. Trimming cost V 3 bases and J 2 bases; bases outside gene matches: 5.

This CDR3 reads CASSPGAGGRTDTQYF. DNA of the CDR3: TGTGCCAGCAGCCCTGGAGCGGGGGGACGCACAGATACGCAGTATTTT. The chain carries TRBV3-1 (or the pseudogene TRBV3-2) and TRBJ2-3, with TRBD2 identical over 9 bases. Per the germline V gene, CDR1 is LGHDT and CDR2 is YNNKEL (reference sequence). The CDR3 loop spans 16 amino acids. The V gene end was trimmed by 4 bases and the J gene end by 1 base; junction bases not matched to a gene: 6.

The table lists this clone with a count of one. The J gene is TRBJ1-1, the V gene TRBV5-1; TRBD1 matches at 9 bases. The V gene's germline CDR1 is SGHRS and CDR2 YFSETQ. V dropped 6 bases and J dropped 1; count of bases not matched to a gene: 1. The CDR3 consists of 13 residues. CDR3 bases: TGCGCCAGCAACAGGGGGCCGAACACTGAAGCTTTCTTT. This gives the protein CASNRGPNTEAFF.

The CDR3, as DNA: TGTGCCATCAGTGAGCCAAGGGGGACTAGCACCTACGAGCAGTACTTC. Translating it yields CAISEPRGTSTYEQYF. This chain uses TRBV10-3 with TRBJ2-7; TRBD2 matches at 9 bases. Trimming removed 2 bases from V and 2 bases from J; junction bases left unmatched: 7. CDR1 and CDR2 from the germline V gene are ENHRY and SYGVKD. This CDR3 region has 16 residues.

This chain links TRBV6-2 or TRBV6-3 with TRBJ2-1; tentatively, D is TRBD1 (6 bases). Germline assignment: CDR1 MNHEY and CDR2 SVGEGT. Trimming took off 6 bases at V and 7 bases at J, with 22 bases between the two ends. This CDR3 region has 16 residues. The CDR3 here is CASSQGTSGRFNEQFF. The CDR3 nucleotides read TGTGCCAGCAGCCAAGGGACATCCGGGCGATTTAATGAGCAGTTCTTC.

J is TRBJ2-3 and V is TRBV7-9; 7 bases fit TRBD2. Germline-derived CDR1 and CDR2 are SEHNR and FQNEAQ (reference sequence). Trimming cost V 3 bases and J 5 bases; bases outside gene matches: 11. The CDR3 extends over 16 amino acids. The CDR3 DNA sequence: TGTGCCAGCAGCTTCGTAACCCTAGCGGCCGGAGATACGCAGTATTTT. Translating it yields CASSFVTLAAGDTQYF. Drawing the rest from reference TRBV7-9 and TRBJ2-3, the complete variable domain is DTGVSQNPRHKITKRGQNVTFRCDPISEHNRLYWYRQTLGQGPEFLTYFQNEAQLEKSRLLSDRFSAERPKGSFSTLEIQRTEQGDSAMYLCASSFVTLAAGDTQYFGPGTRLTVL.

The gene calls are TRBV5-1 and TRBJ1-2; unclear D gene. Trimming cost V 2 bases and J 2 bases, with 10 bases left between them. The CDR3 is 14 residues long. Germline V gene data show CDR1 as SGHRS and CDR2 as YFSETQ. Here the CDR3 reads CASSLNPGNYGYTF. CDR3 sequence (DNA): TGCGCCAGCAGCTTAAATCCCGGGAACTATGGCTACACCTTC.